These T cell receptor beta chains were read from a single sample in a study of beta chain features in type 1 diabetes. Assay: immunoSEQ multiplex PCR; the TCRdb copy retains only in-frame clones and omits some. Of 300,000 or so clones listed, 9.3% are singletons. Source material: central memory CD4+ T cells from blood. Receptors originate from a man aged 25 to 40 with type 1 diabetes. The CDR3 runs from the conserved cysteine through the conserved F or W. The order of the fields is clone size, V gene, D gene, J gene, CDR3 DNA, CDR3 protein. A D gene is named only where the DNA matches it firmly. Clone size is shown for a subset of rows, as once, few, many or a class of expanded clone.

few	TRBV6-1	.	TRBJ1-1	TGTGCCAGCAGTTCAGGGTCGGGCTTGAACACTGAAGCTTTCTTT	CASSSGSGLNTEAFF
.	TRBV18	.	TRBJ1-5	TGTGCCAGCTCACCAACATCGAATCAGCCCCAGCATTTT	CASSPTSNQPQHF
.	TRBV14	.	TRBJ2-5	TGTGCCAGCAGCCACTTAAGCTTAGGATTTGAGACCCAGTACTTC	CASSHLSLGFETQYF
.	TRBV5-1	.	TRBJ1-1	TGCGCCAGCAAATCTGGGAACACTGAAGCTTTCTTT	CASKSGNTEAFF
many	TRBV4-3	.	TRBJ2-5	TGCGCCAGCAGCCAAGATTACAGGGATGGAGAGACCCAGTACTTC	CASSQDYRDGETQYF
.	TRBV28	.	TRBJ1-1	TGTGCCAGCAGTTTATATGGGGTGAACACTGAAGCTTTCTTT	CASSLYGVNTEAFF
few	TRBV4-1	.	TRBJ2-3	TGCGCCAGCAGCCAAGATCTTCGGGCAGGGTGGGCAGATACGCAGTATTTT	CASSQDLRAGWADTQYF
.	TRBV6-5	TRBD1	TRBJ1-2	TGTGCCAGCAGACCTGACACAGGGGGCGGTGGCTACACCTTC	CASRPDTGGGGYTF
.	TRBV7-2	.	TRBJ1-1	TGTGCCAGCAGCCTGGGACCGAGAATGAACACTGAAGCTTTCTTT	CASSLGPRMNTEAFF
.	TRBV10-3	.	TRBJ2-2	TGTGCCATCACCCCCAGCGAGGAGGGCGGGGAGCTGTTTTTT	CAITPSEEGGELFF
few	TRBV28	TRBD1	TRBJ1-2	TGTGCCAGCCGAACAGGGGGCGTTAACTATGGCTACACCTTC	CASRTGGVNYGYTF
.	TRBV5-6	.	TRBJ2-1	TGTGCCAGCAGCTTGATCGGCCACAATGAGCAGTTCTTC	CASSLIGHNEQFF
few	TRBV4-3	TRBD2	TRBJ2-1	TGCGCCAGCCGGCCAGGATGGGGGGGGGACTACAATGAGCAGTTCTTC	CASRPGWGGDYNEQFF
many	TRBV29-1	TRBD1	TRBJ1-2	TGCAGCGTTGAAGAGACCCAGGGGGTGGGAGCCTACACCTTC	CSVEETQGVGAYTF
.	TRBV27	TRBD1	TRBJ2-7	TGTGCCAGCAGTCCTGGACAGGGGGCGTATAGTAGGCACTTC	CASSPGQGAYSRHF
.	TRBV5-4	TRBD2	TRBJ2-5	TGTGCCAGCAGCCAGGGCCGGCGGGGGGGTTTAGAGACCCAGTACTTC	CASSQGRRGGLETQYF
.	TRBV19	TRBD2	TRBJ2-7	TGTGCCAGTAGTAACCAGAGAGGGACCGGGGGGGCCTACGAGCAGTACTTC	CASSNQRGTGGAYEQYF
many	TRBV5-6	TRBD1	TRBJ1-5	TGTGCCAGCAGCTTTTCGGACAGGGCGGATCAGCCCCAGCATTTT	CASSFSDRADQPQHF
few	TRBV11-2	.	TRBJ1-6	TGTGCCAGCAGCTTAAGTCCAGGGCCTAATTCACCCCTCCACTTT	CASSLSPGPNSPLHF
.	TRBV28	.	TRBJ1-4	TGTGCCAGCACCGCCGGCAGGCGACTGTTTTTT	CASTAGRRLFF
.	TRBV5-1	.	TRBJ2-1	TGCGCCAGCAGCTTGGTTAGCTCCAATGAGCAGTTCTTC	CASSLVSSNEQFF
few	TRBV7-9	.	TRBJ2-7	TGTGCCACAAGCCCAGGGCTCGAGCAGTACTTC	CATSPGLEQYF
many	TRBV5-6	.	TRBJ2-5	TGTGCCAGCAGCTTGATGGCTGCCCCGACCCAGTACTTC	CASSLMAAPTQYF
.	TRBV28	.	TRBJ1-5	TGTGCCAGCACCGGGGGGGAAAGCGGTCAGCCCCAGCATTTT	CASTGGESGQPQHF
many	TRBV6-6	.	TRBJ2-7	TGTGCCAGCAGGCGAGCGAGGGGGGCCTACGAGCAGTACTTC	CASRRARGAYEQYF
.	TRBV7-9	.	TRBJ1-1	TGTGCCAGCAGCTCAACCGACGGTGGGACTGAAGCTTTCTTT	CASSSTDGGTEAFF
few	TRBV27	TRBD1	TRBJ1-2	TGTGCCAGCAGTTTAAGGGCAGGGGGTGGCTACACCTTC	CASSLRAGGGYTF
few	TRBV11-2	.	TRBJ1-1	TGTGCCAGCAGGTCCCACGACATGAACACTGAAGCTTTCTTT	CASRSHDMNTEAFF
.	TRBV7-9	TRBD1	TRBJ1-4	TGTGCCAGCAGCTTAGGATCAGGGGGTTTTGAAAAACTGTTTTTT	CASSLGSGGFEKLFF
few	TRBV2	TRBD1	TRBJ1-1	TGTGCCAGCAATCGCCGAGACAGGGAAGGCACTGAAGCTTTCTTT	CASNRRDREGTEAFF
.	TRBV2	TRBD1	TRBJ2-3	TGTGCCAGCAGACCTATCCGGGACAGGGGCACAGATACGCAGTATTTT	CASRPIRDRGTDTQYF
few	TRBV7-9	TRBD1	TRBJ2-5	TGTGCCAGCAGCTCACGAGGGGGCGAGGGGACCCAGTACTTC	CASSSRGGEGTQYF